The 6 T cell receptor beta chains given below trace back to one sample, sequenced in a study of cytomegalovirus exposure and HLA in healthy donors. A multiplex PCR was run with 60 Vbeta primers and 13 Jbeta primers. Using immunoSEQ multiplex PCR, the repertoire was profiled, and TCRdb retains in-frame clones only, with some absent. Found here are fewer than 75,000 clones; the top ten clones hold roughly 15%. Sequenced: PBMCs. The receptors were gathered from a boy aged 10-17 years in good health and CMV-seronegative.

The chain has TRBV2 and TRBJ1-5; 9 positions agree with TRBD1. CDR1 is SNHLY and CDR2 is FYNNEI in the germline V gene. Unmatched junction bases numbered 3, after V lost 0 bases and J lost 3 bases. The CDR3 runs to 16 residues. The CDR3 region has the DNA TGTGCCAGCAGTGAAGCTCGGACAGGGGACAATCAGCCCCAGCATTTT. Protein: CASSEARTGDNQPQHF.

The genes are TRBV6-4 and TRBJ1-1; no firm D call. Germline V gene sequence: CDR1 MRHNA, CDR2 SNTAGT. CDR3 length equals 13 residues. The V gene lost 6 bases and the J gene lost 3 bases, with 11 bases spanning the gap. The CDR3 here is CASRRREDTEAFF. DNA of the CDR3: TGTGCCAGCAGGAGGCGGGAGGACACTGAAGCTTTCTTT.

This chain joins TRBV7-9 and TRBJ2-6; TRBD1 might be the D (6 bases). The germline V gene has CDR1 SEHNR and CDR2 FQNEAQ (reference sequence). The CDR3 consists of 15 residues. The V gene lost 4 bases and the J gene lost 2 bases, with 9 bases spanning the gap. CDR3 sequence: CASSSNRAGANVLTF. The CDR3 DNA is TGTGCCAGCAGCTCCAACAGGGCTGGGGCCAACGTCCTGACTTTC.

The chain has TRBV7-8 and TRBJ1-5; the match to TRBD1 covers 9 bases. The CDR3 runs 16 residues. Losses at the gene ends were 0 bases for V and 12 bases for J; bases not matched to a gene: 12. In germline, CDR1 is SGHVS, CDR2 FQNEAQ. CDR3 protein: CASSLAGTGSPPRQHF. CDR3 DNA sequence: TGTGCCAGCAGCTTAGCCGGGACAGGGTCACCACCTCGCCAGCATTTT.

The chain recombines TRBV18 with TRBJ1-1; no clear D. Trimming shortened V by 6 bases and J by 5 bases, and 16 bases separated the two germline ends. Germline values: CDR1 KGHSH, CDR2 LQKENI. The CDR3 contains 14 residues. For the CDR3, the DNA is TGTGCCAGCTCCTCTAATCACGCCGGGACTGAAGCTTTCTTT. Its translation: CASSSNHAGTEAFF.

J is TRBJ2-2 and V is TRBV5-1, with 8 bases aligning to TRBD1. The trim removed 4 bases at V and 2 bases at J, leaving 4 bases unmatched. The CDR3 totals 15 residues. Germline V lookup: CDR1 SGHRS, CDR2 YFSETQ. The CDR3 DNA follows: TGCGCCAGCAGCCTGGACAGGGCAAACACCGGGGAGCTGTTTTTT. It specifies CASSLDRANTGELFF.